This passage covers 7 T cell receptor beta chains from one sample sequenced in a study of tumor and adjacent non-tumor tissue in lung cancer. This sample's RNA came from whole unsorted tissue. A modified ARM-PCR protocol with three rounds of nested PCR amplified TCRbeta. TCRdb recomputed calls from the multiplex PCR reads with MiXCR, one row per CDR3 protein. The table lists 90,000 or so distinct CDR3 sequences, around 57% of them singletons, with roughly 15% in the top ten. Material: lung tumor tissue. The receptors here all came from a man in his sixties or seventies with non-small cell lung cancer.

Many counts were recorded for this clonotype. The CDR3 reads CSALGRAGNLYNEQFF. The CDR3, as DNA: TGCAGTGCTCTGGGGAGGGCGGGAAATTTGTACAATGAGCAGTTCTTC. V usage is TRBV20-1 and J usage is TRBJ2-1, with 7 bases lining up with TRBD2. CDR1 DFQATT and CDR2 SNEGSKA come from the germline V gene (reference sequence). The CDR3 sequence is 16 residues long. With 5 bases clipped from V and 4 bases from J, the junction kept 14 bases outside the gene matches.

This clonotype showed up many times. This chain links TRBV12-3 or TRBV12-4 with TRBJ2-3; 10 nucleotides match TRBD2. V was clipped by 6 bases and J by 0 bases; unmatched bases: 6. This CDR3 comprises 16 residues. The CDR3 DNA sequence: TGTGCCAGCAGGAAAGGACTAGCGGTTAGCACAGATACGCAGTATTTT. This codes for CASRKGLAVSTDTQYF.

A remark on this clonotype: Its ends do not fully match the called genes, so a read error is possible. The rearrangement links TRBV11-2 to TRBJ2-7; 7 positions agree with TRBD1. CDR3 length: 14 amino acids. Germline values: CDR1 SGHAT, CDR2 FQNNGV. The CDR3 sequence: CASSLGTEPYKQYF. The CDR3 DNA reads TGTGCCAGCAGCCTTGGGACAGAACCCTACAAGCAGTATTTC.

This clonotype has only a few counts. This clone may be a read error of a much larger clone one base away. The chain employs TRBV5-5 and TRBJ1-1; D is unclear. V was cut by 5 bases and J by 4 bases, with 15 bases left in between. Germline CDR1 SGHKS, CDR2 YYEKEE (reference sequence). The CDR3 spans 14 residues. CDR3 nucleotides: TGTGCCAGCAGTTCCTTCCAGGAGAGCACTGAAGCTTTCTTT. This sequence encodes CASSSFQESTEAFF.

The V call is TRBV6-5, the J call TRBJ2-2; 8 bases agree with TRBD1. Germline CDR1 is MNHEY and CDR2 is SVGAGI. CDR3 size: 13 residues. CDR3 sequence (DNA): TGTGGCAGTGGGCAGGGGGCCGCCGGGGAGCTGTTTTTT. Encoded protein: CGSGQGAAGELFF.

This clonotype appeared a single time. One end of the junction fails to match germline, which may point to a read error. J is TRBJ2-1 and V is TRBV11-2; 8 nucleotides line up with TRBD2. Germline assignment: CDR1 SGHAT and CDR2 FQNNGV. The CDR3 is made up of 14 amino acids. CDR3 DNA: TGTGCCAGCAGCAATAGCGGGGAGGCAGGTGAGAAGTTCTTC. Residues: CASSNSGEAGEKFF.

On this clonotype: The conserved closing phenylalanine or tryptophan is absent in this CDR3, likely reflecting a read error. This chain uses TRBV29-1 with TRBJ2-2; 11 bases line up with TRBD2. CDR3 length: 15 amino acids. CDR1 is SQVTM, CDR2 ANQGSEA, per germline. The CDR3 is CSVGWLAGGFGELFL. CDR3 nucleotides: TGCAGCGTTGGTTGGCTAGCGGGAGGCTTCGGGGAACTGTTTCTT.